This TCR beta chain is drawn from a study of cytomegalovirus exposure and HLA in healthy donors. Vbeta (60) and Jbeta (13) primers were used in the PCR. TCRdb's table, derived via immunoSEQ multiplex PCR, lists solely in-frame clones and lacks some. Of 150,000 to 200,000 clones listed, roughly 65% are singletons. Details on this clone: Its antigen is not known.

Findings and limits, study-wide: According to a later analysis, most TCR beta chains associated with CMV appeared HLA-restricted.

The CDR3 is 14 amino acids. Germline V gene data show CDR1 as MNHEY and CDR2 as SVGAGI. The J segment lost 6 bases and the V segment lost 5 bases, leaving 7 bases of the junction unmatched. This TCR was recovered from a man aged 18 to 29 in good health and CMV-seropositive. The genes are TRBV6-5 and TRBJ2-1; 7 bases align to TRBD2. Specimen: PBMCs. The CDR3 protein is CASSGGGAPNEQFF. The CDR3 coding sequence is TGTGCCAGCAGTGGGGGGGGAGCCCCCAATGAGCAGTTCTTC.